This is a list of T cell receptor beta chains from one sample in a study of blood T cells in healthy people across ages. TCRdb re-analysed the 5' RACE reads in MiXCR, keeping a single row per CDR3 protein. Among about 1.4 million distinct CDR3 sequences listed, 59% were seen once. The sequencing sample was made of blood. The receptors were gathered from a man aged 18 to 29 in good health. Each CDR3 is given with its conserved first and last residue. D genes are given only for firm matches. Size is stated for part of the rows, as once, few or many counts, or as a class when the clone is expanded.

CSLTGQANYGYTF TGCAGCCTAACAGGACAGGCGAACTATGGCTACACCTTC . TRBV20-1 TRBD1 TRBJ1-2
CASKSYRGTDTQYF TGCGCCAGCAAATCGTACAGAGGAACAGATACGCAGTATTTT . TRBV5-1 . TRBJ2-3
CASSQARGFSSYNEQFF TGCGCCAGCAGCCAGGCCAGGGGATTTAGCTCCTACAATGAGCAGTTCTTC . TRBV4-1 . TRBJ2-1
CASSRPEGGYRYEQYF TGTGCCAGCAGCCGGCCCGAGGGCGGATATCGCTACGAGCAGTACTTC . TRBV7-8 . TRBJ2-7
CASSLGMDGNTEAFF TGTGCCAGCAGTTTAGGAATGGACGGGAACACTGAAGCTTTCTTT . TRBV12-3/TRBV12-4 . TRBJ1-1
CSASSFEGASYEQYF TGCAGTGCTAGTTCCTTCGAGGGCGCCAGCTACGAGCAGTACTTC . TRBV20-1 . TRBJ2-7
CSARAELAVLAKNIQYF TGCAGTGCTAGGGCCGAATTGGCGGTCCTAGCCAAAAACATTCAGTACTTC once TRBV20-1 . TRBJ2-4
CASSQEPPREPFSYNEQFF TGCGCCAGCAGCCAAGAACCCCCGCGGGAACCCTTCAGCTACAATGAGCAGTTCTTC . TRBV4-1 . TRBJ2-1
CASTIAGGPSYEQYF TGTGCCAGCACCATCGCCGGGGGGCCTAGTTACGAGCAGTACTTC . TRBV7-9 . TRBJ2-7
CASSPTYGNYYTF TGTGCCAGCAGCCCAACCTACGGGAATTACTACACCTTC . TRBV12-3/TRBV12-4 . TRBJ1-2
CASSRVGGRTYNEQFF TGCGCCAGCAGCCGTGTGGGGGGTCGAACCTACAATGAGCAGTTCTTC few TRBV4-1 . TRBJ2-1
CASSALVAGTEAFF TGTGCCAGCAGTGCCCTGGTAGCGGGCACTGAAGCTTTCTTT . TRBV25-1 . TRBJ1-1
CASSQVAGLGRANFSGANVLTF TGTGCCAGCAGCCAAGTCGCGGGCCTTGGGCGGGCCAATTTTTCTGGGGCCAACGTCCTGACTTTC . TRBV14 . TRBJ2-6
CASSFIVGTEAFF TGTGCCAGCAGCTTCATAGTGGGCACTGAAGCTTTCTTC . TRBV11-2 . TRBJ2-1
CASSHSWGRDTEAFF TGTGCCAGCAGTCACTCTTGGGGTAGGGACACTGAAGCTTTCTTT few TRBV12-3/TRBV12-4 . TRBJ1-1
CSAGTSGSRYQETQYF TGCAGCGCAGGGACTAGCGGGAGCCGGTACCAAGAGACCCAGTACTTC few TRBV29-1 TRBD2 TRBJ2-5
CSVPGMGTEAFF TGCAGCGTCCCCGGGATGGGCACTGAAGCTTTCTTT . TRBV29-1 . TRBJ1-1
CSAEGTASVSSYEQYF TGCAGTGCGGAGGGGACAGCGTCTGTTAGCTCCTACGAGCAGTACTTC many TRBV20-1 . TRBJ2-7
CASSLTLSRDEQYF TGCGCCAGCAGCTTGACTCTATCGCGTGACGAGCAGTACTTC once TRBV5-1 . TRBJ2-7
CASSSLDSPLYEQYF TGCGCCAGCAGCTCCTTAGACAGTCCTCTGTACGAGCAGTACTTC . TRBV5-1 . TRBJ2-7
CAGSLNSDRNYEQYF TGCGCCGGCAGCCTGAACTCTGACAGGAACTACGAGCAGTACTTC . TRBV4-3 . TRBJ2-7
CAIWMGGPETQYF TGTGCCATCTGGATGGGGGGGCCAGAGACCCAGTACTTC . TRBV10-3 . TRBJ2-5
CSARDGEGPRTDTQYF TGCAGTGCTAGAGATGGAGAGGGGCCCCGCACAGATACGCAGTATTTT . TRBV20-1 . TRBJ2-3
CASSLKGGDTQYF TGTGCCAGCAGCTTAAAAGGAGGAGATACGCAGTATTTT . TRBV7-9 . TRBJ2-3
CSASQAGGHEQYF TGCAGTGCTAGTCAAGCGGGAGGCCACGAGCAGTACTTC . TRBV20-1 TRBD2 TRBJ2-7
CASSQSFGQGYYNEQFF TGCGCCAGCAGCCAAAGTTTTGGACAGGGATACTACAATGAGCAGTTCTTC . TRBV4-3 TRBD1 TRBJ2-1
CASSRTLRAASTDTQYF TGCGCCAGCAGCCGGACCCTACGGGCGGCTAGCACAGATACGCAGTATTTT . TRBV5-1 . TRBJ2-3
CSAKALLTDTQYF TGCAGTGCTAAAGCGCTCTTAACAGATACGCAGTATTTT . TRBV20-1 . TRBJ2-3
CSAERQNSYEQYF TGCAGCGCCGAGAGACAAAACTCCTACGAGCAGTACTTC . TRBV20-1 . TRBJ2-7
CASSLQVHNEQFF TGTGCCAGCAGTTTACAGGTCCACAATGAGCAGTTCTTC . TRBV28 . TRBJ2-1
CSAKNAGVSSYEQYF TGCAGTGCTAAAAACGCGGGGGTATCCTCCTACGAGCAGTACTTC . TRBV20-1 TRBD2 TRBJ2-7
CASSLGLVNNEQFF TGTGCCAGCAGCTTGGGACTAGTAAACAATGAGCAGTTCTTC few TRBV7-9 TRBD2 TRBJ2-1
CASSRLPGSTDTQYF TGTGCCAGCAGCCGACTCCCAGGTTCCACAGATACGCAGTATTTT . TRBV14 . TRBJ2-3
CASSELPATRSSETQYF TGTGCCAGCAGCGAACTCCCCGCTACCAGATCGTCAGAGACCCAGTACTTC . TRBV9 . TRBJ2-5
CSVAPLLTGTDTQYF TGCAGCGTTGCCCCGCTTCTAACAGGGACAGATACGCAGTATTTT few TRBV29-1 . TRBJ2-3
CASSPEPREKLFF TGTGCCAGCAGCCCGGAGCCGCGGGAAAAACTGTTTTTT . TRBV12-3/TRBV12-4 . TRBJ1-4
CASSLSPTGTATDTQYF TGTGCCAGCAGCTTGAGTCCTACCGGGACAGCCACAGATACGCAGTATTTT many TRBV7-8 TRBD1 TRBJ2-3
CASSFWAGERYEQYF TGCGCCAGCAGCTTTTGGGCAGGGGAGAGGTACGAGCAGTACTTC few TRBV5-1 . TRBJ2-7
CASSHPTGSMAYNEQFF TGTGCCAGCAGCCACCCTACAGGGAGCATGGCCTACAATGAGCAGTTCTTC . TRBV7-9 . TRBJ2-1
CASSLEGRVVYNEQFF TGTGCCAGCAGCTTAGAGGGCAGGGTTGTCTACAATGAGCAGTTCTTC . TRBV7-8 . TRBJ2-1